These T cell receptor beta chains were read from a single sample in a study of cytomegalovirus exposure and HLA in healthy donors. Profiled with immunoSEQ multiplex PCR; TCRdb holds only in-frame clones, not every one. The data contain under 300,000 clones, 80% to 90% of them singletons. The sample was PBMCs. These receptors originate from a man between 35 and 55 years old in good health and CMV-seropositive. Each CDR3 is given with its conserved first and last residue. The order of the fields is V gene, J gene, D gene, CDR3 length, clone size, CDR3 DNA, CDR3 protein. A D gene is named only where the DNA matches it firmly. Clone size is not always given. Where it is, it says once, few, many or a class for expanded clones.

v_gene: TRBV2
j_gene: TRBJ2-1
d_gene: NA
len: 15
abundance: NA
CDR3nt: TGTGCCAGCAACCCCCCCAGGGGCTCTTACAATGAGCAGTTCTTC
CDR3aa: CASNPPRGSYNEQFF

v_gene: TRBV5-5
j_gene: TRBJ2-5
d_gene: NA
len: 12
abundance: NA
CDR3nt: TGTGCCAGCAGCAGGGGGGGAGAGACCCAGTACTTC
CDR3aa: CASSRGGETQYF

v_gene: TRBV19
j_gene: TRBJ2-7
d_gene: TRBD2
len: 15
abundance: NA
CDR3nt: TGTGCCAGTAGTATTACGGGGACTAGCTCCTACGAGCAGTACTTC
CDR3aa: CASSITGTSSYEQYF

v_gene: TRBV28
j_gene: TRBJ1-5
d_gene: TRBD1
len: 20
abundance: NA
CDR3nt: TGTGCCAGCAGTCCCCGATCAACAGGGGCCTTGACGAAGCTGCATCAGCCCCAGCATTTT
CDR3aa: CASSPRSTGALTKLHQPQHF

v_gene: TRBV27
j_gene: TRBJ2-1
d_gene: TRBD2
len: 17
abundance: NA
CDR3nt: TGTGCCAGCAGTGGACAAGTGTGGACTAGCGGATACAATGAGCAGTTCTTC
CDR3aa: CASSGQVWTSGYNEQFF

v_gene: TRBV5-4
j_gene: TRBJ2-3
d_gene: TRBD2
len: 17
abundance: NA
CDR3nt: TGTGCCAGCAGACGAGGACTAGCGGCCACCGGGACAGATACGCAGTATTTT
CDR3aa: CASRRGLAATGTDTQYF

v_gene: TRBV28
j_gene: TRBJ2-2
d_gene: NA
len: 19
abundance: once
CDR3nt: TGTGCCAGCAGTTTAGGAGGACAGACACTATGGCTAAACACCGGGGAGCTGTTTTTT
CDR3aa: CASSLGGQTLWLNTGELFF

v_gene: TRBV29-1
j_gene: TRBJ2-3
d_gene: NA
len: 13
abundance: NA
CDR3nt: TGCAGCGTTGGAGCGGGCGGCACAGATACGCAGTATTTT
CDR3aa: CSVGAGGTDTQYF

v_gene: TRBV11-2
j_gene: TRBJ2-7
d_gene: TRBD2
len: 15
abundance: NA
CDR3nt: TGTGCCAGCAGCCCAACTAGCGGGGTCTCCTACGAGCAGTACTTC
CDR3aa: CASSPTSGVSYEQYF

v_gene: TRBV5-1
j_gene: TRBJ2-6
d_gene: NA
len: 15
abundance: NA
CDR3nt: TGCGCCAGCAGCCGAACCGGCTCTGGGGCCAACGTCCTGACTTTC
CDR3aa: CASSRTGSGANVLTF

v_gene: TRBV19
j_gene: TRBJ2-5
d_gene: NA
len: 13
abundance: NA
CDR3nt: TGTGCCAGTAGTATAGTCAGGGGCGAGACCCAGTACTTC
CDR3aa: CASSIVRGETQYF

v_gene: TRBV4-1
j_gene: TRBJ2-7
d_gene: TRBD2
len: 16
abundance: NA
CDR3nt: TGCGCCAGCAGCCAAGACGGGACTAGCGGTTCCTACGAGCAGTACTTC
CDR3aa: CASSQDGTSGSYEQYF

v_gene: TRBV28
j_gene: TRBJ2-3
d_gene: TRBD2
len: 15
abundance: NA
CDR3nt: TGTGCCAGCAGTTTTGCGACTAGCGGGAGGGATACGCAGTATTTT
CDR3aa: CASSFATSGRDTQYF

v_gene: TRBV5-1
j_gene: TRBJ2-4
d_gene: NA
len: 15
abundance: NA
CDR3nt: TGCGCCAGCAGCTCGGGGGTAAGCCAGGGAAACATTCAGTACTTC
CDR3aa: CASSSGVSQGNIQYF

v_gene: TRBV13
j_gene: TRBJ2-1
d_gene: NA
len: 17
abundance: NA
CDR3nt: TGTGCCAGCAGCTTAGCATACCAGGCGCCGACCTACAATGAGCAGTTCTTC
CDR3aa: CASSLAYQAPTYNEQFF

v_gene: TRBV2
j_gene: TRBJ1-2
d_gene: NA
len: 14
abundance: NA
CDR3nt: TGTGCCAGCAGTGCCGGCGGGACTTACTATGGCTACACCTTC
CDR3aa: CASSAGGTYYGYTF

v_gene: TRBV5-1
j_gene: TRBJ1-2
d_gene: TRBD1
len: 13
abundance: NA
CDR3nt: TGCGCCAGCAGCTCGACAGGGCCCTATGGCTACACCTTC
CDR3aa: CASSSTGPYGYTF

v_gene: TRBV5-1
j_gene: TRBJ1-2
d_gene: NA
len: 14
abundance: NA
CDR3nt: TGCGCCAGCAGCTTGGCCGGGTATAACTATGGCTACACCTTC
CDR3aa: CASSLAGYNYGYTF

v_gene: TRBV5-1
j_gene: TRBJ2-2
d_gene: TRBD2
len: 15
abundance: once
CDR3nt: TGCGCCAGCAGCTCGACTAGCGGGAGAGGCGGGGAGCTGTTTTTT
CDR3aa: CASSSTSGRGGELFF

v_gene: TRBV7-9
j_gene: TRBJ2-7
d_gene: TRBD1
len: 14
abundance: NA
CDR3nt: TGTTCCAGCAGTCGGGGGACAGGGGGCTTCGAGCAGTACTTC
CDR3aa: CSSSRGTGGFEQYF

v_gene: TRBV9
j_gene: TRBJ2-5
d_gene: NA
len: 16
abundance: NA
CDR3nt: TGTGCCAGCAGCGTAGGGGGCGGGGCAGGGCGAGAGACCCAGTACTTC
CDR3aa: CASSVGGGAGRETQYF

v_gene: TRBV27
j_gene: TRBJ2-7
d_gene: TRBD2
len: 17
abundance: NA
CDR3nt: TGTGCCAGCAGTTTAAGGAACCTAGCGGGAAGACCCTACGAGCAGTACTTC
CDR3aa: CASSLRNLAGRPYEQYF

v_gene: TRBV4-3
j_gene: TRBJ2-7
d_gene: TRBD1
len: 15
abundance: NA
CDR3nt: TGCGCCAGCAGTCCCGACAGGGTCCTTACCTACGAGCAGTACTTC
CDR3aa: CASSPDRVLTYEQYF

v_gene: TRBV9
j_gene: TRBJ2-3
d_gene: TRBD2
len: 17
abundance: NA
CDR3nt: TGTGCCAGCAGCGTAGATGTGACTAGCGGTAGCACAGATACGCAGTATTTT
CDR3aa: CASSVDVTSGSTDTQYF

v_gene: TRBV13
j_gene: TRBJ2-1
d_gene: NA
len: 14
abundance: few
CDR3nt: TGTGCCAGCAGCTTCGACAGCTCCTACAATGAGCAGTTCTTC
CDR3aa: CASSFDSSYNEQFF

v_gene: TRBV7-8
j_gene: TRBJ2-3
d_gene: TRBD2
len: 15
abundance: NA
CDR3nt: TGTGCCAGCAGCCCACTAGCGGGATCGGGAGATACGCAGTATTTT
CDR3aa: CASSPLAGSGDTQYF

v_gene: TRBV7-8
j_gene: TRBJ1-2
d_gene: NA
len: 17
abundance: once
CDR3nt: TGTGCCAGCAGCTCCCATGAACAGGGTTACACCCTTGACGGCTACACCTTC
CDR3aa: CASSSHEQGYTLDGYTF

v_gene: TRBV28
j_gene: TRBJ1-4
d_gene: NA
len: 15
abundance: NA
CDR3nt: TGTGCCAGCAGTTTAATCACCATACTCAATGAAAAACTGTTTTTT
CDR3aa: CASSLITILNEKLFF

v_gene: TRBV6-5
j_gene: TRBJ1-4
d_gene: TRBD1
len: 15
abundance: NA
CDR3nt: TGTGCCAGCAGCCGCGACAGGGGAACTAATGAAAAACTGTTTTTT
CDR3aa: CASSRDRGTNEKLFF

v_gene: TRBV29-1
j_gene: TRBJ2-3
d_gene: TRBD1
len: 15
abundance: NA
CDR3nt: TGCAGCGTTGTAGGGACAGGTGTTACTTTGGATACGCAGTATTTT
CDR3aa: CSVVGTGVTLDTQYF

v_gene: TRBV7-9
j_gene: TRBJ2-7
d_gene: TRBD2
len: 15
abundance: NA
CDR3nt: TGTGCCAGCAGCTTGAGCGGGAGGCGCTCCTACGAGCAGTACTTC
CDR3aa: CASSLSGRRSYEQYF

v_gene: TRBV5-4
j_gene: TRBJ2-7
d_gene: NA
len: 12
abundance: few
CDR3nt: TGTGCCAGCAGTTTCGGGACTTACGAGCAGTACTTC
CDR3aa: CASSFGTYEQYF

v_gene: TRBV18
j_gene: TRBJ2-1
d_gene: TRBD2
len: 15
abundance: NA
CDR3nt: TGTGCCAGCTCACCACTAGCGGGAGGAGACAATGAGCAGTTCTTC
CDR3aa: CASSPLAGGDNEQFF

v_gene: TRBV6-5
j_gene: TRBJ1-2
d_gene: NA
len: 16
abundance: NA
CDR3nt: TGTGCCAGCAGTTACGCCCCGGCAGGGATCAACTATGGCTACACCTTC
CDR3aa: CASSYAPAGINYGYTF

v_gene: TRBV19
j_gene: TRBJ2-1
d_gene: NA
len: 17
abundance: NA
CDR3nt: TGTGCCAGAGAGAGGGGGACCTTTGCAAGATCCTACAATGAGCAGTTCTTC
CDR3aa: CARERGTFARSYNEQFF

v_gene: TRBV27
j_gene: TRBJ1-5
d_gene: TRBD1
len: 17
abundance: NA
CDR3nt: TGTGCCAGCAGTTTATCGGGCCAGGGGGCTGGCAATCAGCCCCAGCATTTT
CDR3aa: CASSLSGQGAGNQPQHF

v_gene: TRBV19
j_gene: TRBJ2-7
d_gene: TRBD1
len: 12
abundance: NA
CDR3nt: TGTGCCAGTAGTACCAGGGGGACCGAGCAGTACTTC
CDR3aa: CASSTRGTEQYF

v_gene: TRBV2
j_gene: TRBJ2-5
d_gene: TRBD2
len: 15
abundance: NA
CDR3nt: TGTGCCAGCAGTAAAGGACTAGCGGGAGGCGAGACCCAGTACTTC
CDR3aa: CASSKGLAGGETQYF

v_gene: TRBV7-9
j_gene: TRBJ1-5
d_gene: TRBD1
len: 17
abundance: NA
CDR3nt: TGTGCCAGCAGCATGGGAGGGACAGGGCTTAGCAATCAGCCCCAGCATTTT
CDR3aa: CASSMGGTGLSNQPQHF

v_gene: TRBV28
j_gene: TRBJ1-3
d_gene: TRBD1
len: 16
abundance: NA
CDR3nt: TGTGCCAGCAGCATTTCTTTACAGGGGACTGGAAACACCATATATTTT
CDR3aa: CASSISLQGTGNTIYF